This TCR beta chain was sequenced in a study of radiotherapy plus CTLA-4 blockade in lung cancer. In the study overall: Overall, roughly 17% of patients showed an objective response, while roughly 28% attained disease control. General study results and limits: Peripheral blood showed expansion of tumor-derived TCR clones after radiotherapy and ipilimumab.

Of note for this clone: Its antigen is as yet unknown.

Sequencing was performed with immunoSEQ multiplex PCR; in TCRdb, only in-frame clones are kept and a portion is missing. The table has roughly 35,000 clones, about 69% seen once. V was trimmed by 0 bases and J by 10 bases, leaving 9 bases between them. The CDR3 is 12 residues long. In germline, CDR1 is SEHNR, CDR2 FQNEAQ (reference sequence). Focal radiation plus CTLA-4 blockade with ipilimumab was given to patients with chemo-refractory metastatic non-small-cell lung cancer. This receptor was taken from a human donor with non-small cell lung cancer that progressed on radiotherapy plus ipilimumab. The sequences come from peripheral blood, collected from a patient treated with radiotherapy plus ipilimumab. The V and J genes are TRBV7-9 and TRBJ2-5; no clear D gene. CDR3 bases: TGTGCCAGCAGCTTAGCGGGTGCCCACCAGTACTTC. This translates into CASSLAGAHQYF.